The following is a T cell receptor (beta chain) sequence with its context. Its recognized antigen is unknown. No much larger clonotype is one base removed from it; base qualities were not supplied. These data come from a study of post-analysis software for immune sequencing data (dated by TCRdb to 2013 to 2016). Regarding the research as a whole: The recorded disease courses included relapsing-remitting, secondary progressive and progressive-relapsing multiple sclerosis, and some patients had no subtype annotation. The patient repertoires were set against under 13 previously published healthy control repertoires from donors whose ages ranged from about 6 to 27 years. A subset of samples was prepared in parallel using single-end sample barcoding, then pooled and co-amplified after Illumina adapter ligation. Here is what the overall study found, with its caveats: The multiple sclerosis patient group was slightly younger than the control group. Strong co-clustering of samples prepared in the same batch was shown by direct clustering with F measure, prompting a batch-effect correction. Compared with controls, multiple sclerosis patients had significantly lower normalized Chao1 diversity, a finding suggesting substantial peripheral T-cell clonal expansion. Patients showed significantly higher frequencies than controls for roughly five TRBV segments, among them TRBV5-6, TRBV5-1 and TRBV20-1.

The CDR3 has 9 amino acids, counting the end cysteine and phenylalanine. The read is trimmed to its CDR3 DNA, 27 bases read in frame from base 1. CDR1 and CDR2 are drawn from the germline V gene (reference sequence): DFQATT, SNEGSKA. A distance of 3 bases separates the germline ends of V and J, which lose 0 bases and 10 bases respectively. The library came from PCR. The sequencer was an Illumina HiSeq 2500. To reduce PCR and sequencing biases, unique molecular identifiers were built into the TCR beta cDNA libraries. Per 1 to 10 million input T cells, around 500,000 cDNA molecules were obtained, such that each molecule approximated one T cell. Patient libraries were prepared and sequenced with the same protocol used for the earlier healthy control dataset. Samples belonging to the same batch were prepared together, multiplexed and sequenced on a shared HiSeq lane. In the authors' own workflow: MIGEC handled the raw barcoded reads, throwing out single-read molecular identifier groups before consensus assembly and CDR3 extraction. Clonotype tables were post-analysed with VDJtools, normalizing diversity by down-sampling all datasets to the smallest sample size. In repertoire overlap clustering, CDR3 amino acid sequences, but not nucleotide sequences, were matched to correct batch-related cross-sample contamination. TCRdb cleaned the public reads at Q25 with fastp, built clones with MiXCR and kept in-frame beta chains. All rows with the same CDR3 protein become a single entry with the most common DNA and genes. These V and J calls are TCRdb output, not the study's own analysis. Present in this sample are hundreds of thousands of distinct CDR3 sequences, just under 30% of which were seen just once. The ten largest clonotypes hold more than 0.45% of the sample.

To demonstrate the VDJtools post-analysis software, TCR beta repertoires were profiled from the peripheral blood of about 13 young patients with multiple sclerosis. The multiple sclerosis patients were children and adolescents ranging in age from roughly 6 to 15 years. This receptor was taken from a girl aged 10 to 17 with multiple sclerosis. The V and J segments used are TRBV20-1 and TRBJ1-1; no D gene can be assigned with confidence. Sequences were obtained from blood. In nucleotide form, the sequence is TGCAGTGCTAGAGAGGTAGCTTTCTTT. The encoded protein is CSAREVAFF.